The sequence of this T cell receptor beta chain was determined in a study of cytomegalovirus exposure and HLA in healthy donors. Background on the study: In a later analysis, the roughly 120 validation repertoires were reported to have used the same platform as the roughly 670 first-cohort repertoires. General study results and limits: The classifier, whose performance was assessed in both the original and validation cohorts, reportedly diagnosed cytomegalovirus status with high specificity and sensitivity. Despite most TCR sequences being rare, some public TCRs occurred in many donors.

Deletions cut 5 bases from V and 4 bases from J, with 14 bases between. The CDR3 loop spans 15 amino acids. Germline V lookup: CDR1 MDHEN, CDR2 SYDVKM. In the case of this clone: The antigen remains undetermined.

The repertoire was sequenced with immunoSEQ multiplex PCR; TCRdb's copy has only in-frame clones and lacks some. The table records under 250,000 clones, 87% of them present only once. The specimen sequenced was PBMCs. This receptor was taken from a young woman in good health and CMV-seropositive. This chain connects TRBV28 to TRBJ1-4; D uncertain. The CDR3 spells CASSGTQRLNEKLFF. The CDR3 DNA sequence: TGTGCCAGCAGTGGCACCCAACGACTTAATGAAAAACTGTTTTTT. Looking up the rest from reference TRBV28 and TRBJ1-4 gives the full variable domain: DVKVTQSSRYLVKRTGEKVFLECVQDMDHENMFWYRQDPGLGLRLIYFSYDVKMKEKGDIPEGYSVSREKKERFSLILESASTNQTSMYLCASSGTQRLNEKLFFGSGTQLSVL.